Shown below are 11 T cell receptor beta chains from a single sample sequenced in a study of shared clonotypes between healthy human individuals. TCRdb keeps only in-frame clones here, not all; method: immunoSEQ multiplex PCR. The repertoire holds about 820,000 clones, roughly 92% seen once, with less than 25% in the top ten. The naive CD8 subset, CD45RO-negative cells positively selected for CCR7, excluded terminally differentiated effector memory CD45RA+ cells. Sequenced material: naive CD8+ T cells sorted from blood. The receptors were gathered from a man under 40 in good health.

V and J are TRBV11-3 and TRBJ2-2; D is unresolved. Looked up from germline, CDR1 is SGHNT and CDR2 is YENEEA. The V and J ends lost 0 bases and 7 bases respectively, with 3 bases between them. The CDR3 is made up of 12 amino acids. DNA for the CDR3: TGTGCCAGCAGCTTAGAGGACGGGGAGCTGTTTTTT. Residues: CASSLEDGELFF.

The chain has TRBV27 and TRBJ2-7, with unresolved D. Trimming shortened V by 4 bases and J by 5 bases, and 15 bases separated the two germline ends. In germline, CDR1 is MNHEY, CDR2 SMNVEV (reference sequence). The CDR3 has 14 amino acids. CDR3 sequence (DNA): TGTGCCAGCAGTTCCGCCCCCGAATTCCACGAGCAGTACTTC. As protein: CASSSAPEFHEQYF.

The chain uses TRBV6-5 and TRBJ2-7, with D perhaps TRBD1 (6 bases). CDR1 and CDR2 from the germline V gene are MNHEY and SVGAGI. This CDR3 spans 13 amino acids. Trimming took off 4 bases at V and 6 bases at J, with 13 bases between the two ends. The CDR3 nucleotides read TGTGCCAGCAGTTGGACAGCCTATGGCGAGCAGTACTTC. Its translation is CASSWTAYGEQYF.

The V gene is TRBV11-2, the J gene TRBJ2-3; D possibly uses TRBD1 or TRBD2 (5 bases each). The germline V and J ends were trimmed by 5 bases and 2 bases, with 11 bases remaining between them. Germline V gene data show CDR1 as SGHAT and CDR2 as FQNNGV. CDR3 length: 14 amino acids. Here the CDR3 DNA reads TGTGCCAGCAGCACGGGACCACCCACAGATACGCAGTATTTT. Protein: CASSTGPPTDTQYF.

The chain carries TRBV7-9 and TRBJ1-5; 9 positions match TRBD1. J gave up 5 bases and V 5 bases, and 4 bases lay outside the gene matches. Germline assignment: CDR1 SEHNR and CDR2 FQNEAQ (reference sequence). The CDR3 extends over 14 amino acids. As DNA, the CDR3 is TGTGCCAGCAGCCCCCGACAGGGGGATCAGCCCCAGCATTTT. It specifies CASSPRQGDQPQHF.

V and J are TRBV27 and TRBJ2-2; weak D call: TRBD2 (6 bases). Deletions cut 2 bases from V and 1 base from J, with 8 bases between. The V gene's germline CDR1 is MNHEY and CDR2 SMNVEV (reference sequence). The length of the CDR3 is 15 residues. In nucleotides, the CDR3 is TGTGCCAGCAGTTTACAAGCGGGGAACACCGGGGAGCTGTTTTTT. It encodes CASSLQAGNTGELFF.

The chain links TRBV28 to TRBJ2-1; 8 nucleotides align to TRBD2. V was clipped by 3 bases and J by 2 bases; unmatched bases: 6. Looked up from germline, CDR1 is MDHEN and CDR2 is SYDVKM. CDR3 length: 16 residues. This chain's CDR3 is CASSFLTSGAYNEQFF. The CDR3 DNA is TGTGCCAGCAGTTTCTTAACTAGCGGAGCCTACAATGAGCAGTTCTTC. Filled out from reference TRBV28 and TRBJ2-1, the complete variable domain reads DVKVTQSSRYLVKRTGEKVFLECVQDMDHENMFWYRQDPGLGLRLIYFSYDVKMKEKGDIPEGYSVSREKKERFSLILESASTNQTSMYLCASSFLTSGAYNEQFFGPGTRLTVL.

V is TRBV7-2 and J is TRBJ2-7; TRBD2 might be the D (5 bases). CDR1 and CDR2 from the germline V gene are SGHTA and FQGNSA. This CDR3 has 14 residues. Trimming left V 3 bases short and J 3 bases short, with 12 bases between. CDR3 residues: CASSFHGERYEQYF. The CDR3 region has the DNA TGTGCCAGCAGCTTTCACGGGGAACGCTACGAGCAGTACTTC.

CDR3 sequence (DNA): TGTGCCAGCAGCGACGCAGCGGGGAAATACAATGAGCAGTTCTTC. It translates to CASSDAAGKYNEQFF. This chain joins TRBV5-6 and TRBJ2-1, with 7 bases matching TRBD2. The CDR3 has 15 residues. Germline assignment: CDR1 SGHDT and CDR2 YYEEEE. Unmatched junction bases numbered 8, after V lost 4 bases and J lost 4 bases.

With regard to this clone: Other DNA sequences of this sample code for an identical CDR3. This chain uses TRBV29-1 with TRBJ2-7, with D tentatively TRBD1 (6 bases). From germline, CDR1 is SQVTM and CDR2 ANQGSEA. V was shortened by 2 bases and J by 2 bases, with 7 bases between the two germline ends. This CDR3 contains 12 residues. DNA for the CDR3: TGCAGCGTTGAAACAGGGCCCTACGAGCAGTACTTC. Translated: CSVETGPYEQYF.

J is TRBJ2-1 and V is TRBV11-3; TRBD2 aligns across 9 bases. The CDR3 covers 15 residues. V trimming: 0 bases; J trimming: 7 bases; junction bases outside the gene matches: 4. CDR1 and CDR2 from the germline V gene are SGHNT and YENEEA. Written as DNA, the CDR3 is TGTGCCAGCAGCTTAGATAGCGGGAGTCGGAATGAGCAGTTCTTC. The encoded protein is CASSLDSGSRNEQFF.